Sequencing of this TCR beta chain was carried out in a study of blood T cells in healthy people across ages. Study-wide results and caveats: Age showed a roughly linear inverse relationship with TCR beta diversity per million T cells.

Worth noting for this clonotype: What it binds is not known.

Trimming at V came to 5 bases and at J to 0 bases, leaving 5 bases not matched to a gene. This CDR3 comprises 17 residues. Germline CDR1 MNHEY, CDR2 SMNVEV (reference sequence). For the second PCR, which ran for about 7 to 11 cycles, a sample-barcoded 5' primer and a J-beta primer mix were used. Each cDNA molecule, via a template-switch adaptor with 12 random nucleotides, was tagged. Via MiXCR, TCRdb re-called the 5' RACE reads, giving one row per CDR3 protein. The repertoire holds about 1,500,000 distinct CDR3 sequences, with around 39% as singletons. This chain joins TRBV27 and TRBJ2-4; TRBD2 matches 12 bases. The TCR sequence derives from a woman aged 18-29 years in good health. The material sequenced was blood. This chain's CDR3 is CASSTRGLAGAKNIQYF. CDR3 DNA: TGTGCCAGCAGTACGCGGGGACTAGCGGGAGCCAAAAACATTCAGTACTTC.